This TCR beta chain is from a study of cytomegalovirus exposure and HLA in healthy donors. The CDR3 length is 20 residues. V was pared by 0 bases and J by 0 bases, with 21 bases between. Germline CDR1 is MGHRA and CDR2 is YSYEKL. Vbeta (60) and Jbeta (13) primers were used in the PCR. Sequenced by immunoSEQ multiplex PCR; TCRdb stores in-frame clones only, minus some. The data contain around 130,000 clones, around 84% of them singletons. The chain combines TRBV4-1 with TRBJ2-4, with D possibly matching TRBD2 (6 bases). This clonotype was obtained from a woman between 18 and 29 years old in good health and CMV-seropositive. The sequencing sample was made of PBMCs. The CDR3 is CASSQDYGGKASLAKNIQYF. Here the CDR3 DNA reads TGCGCCAGCAGCCAAGATTATGGCGGGAAGGCTTCATTAGCCAAAAACATTCAGTACTTC.